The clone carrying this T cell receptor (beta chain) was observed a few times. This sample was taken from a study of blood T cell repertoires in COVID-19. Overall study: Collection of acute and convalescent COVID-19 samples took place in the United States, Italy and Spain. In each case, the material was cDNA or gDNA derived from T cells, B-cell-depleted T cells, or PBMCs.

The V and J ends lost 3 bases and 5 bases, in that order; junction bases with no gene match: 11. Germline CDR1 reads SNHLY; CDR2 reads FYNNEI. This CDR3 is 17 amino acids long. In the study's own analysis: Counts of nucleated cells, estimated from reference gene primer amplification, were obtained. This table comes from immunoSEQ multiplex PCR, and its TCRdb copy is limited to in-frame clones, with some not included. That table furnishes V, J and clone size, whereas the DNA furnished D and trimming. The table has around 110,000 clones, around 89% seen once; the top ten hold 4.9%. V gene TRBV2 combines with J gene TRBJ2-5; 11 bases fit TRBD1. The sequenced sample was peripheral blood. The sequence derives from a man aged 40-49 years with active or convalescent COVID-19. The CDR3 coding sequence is TGTGCCAGCAGTGATTTAGTTTGGGACAGGGGGTCGGAGACCCAGTACTTC. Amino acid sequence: CASSDLVWDRGSETQYF.